The source of this T cell receptor (beta chain) is a study of T cell repertoires in aging, cancer and after chemotherapy. In the study overall: Donors were grouped into six age bands spanning 30 or younger through 70 or older. Roughly 10 million TCR reads made up the full dataset.

TCR beta rearrangements were amplified from peripheral blood genomic DNA. A mixed TRB-A/B primer pool amplified rearranged TRB by multiplex touch-down PCR. One entry per CDR3 protein, called by TCRdb with MiXCR from the multiplex PCR reads. Here the sample spans about 5,300 distinct CDR3 sequences, around 30% being singletons. This CDR3 region has 14 residues. Germline V gene lookup returns CDR1 SGHAT and CDR2 FQDESV (reference sequence). V gave up 3 bases and J gave up 0 bases, with 8 bases separating them. Study-level findings and limits: Healthy donors lost TCR diversity with age mainly through richness, cancer patients through richness and evenness. Age-matched healthy donors had significantly more diverse, less clonal blood TCR repertoires than untreated cancer patients.

This clonotype was detected only a few times. Its antigen is undetermined. The rearrangement uses TRBV11-1 and TRBJ1-1; D is ambiguous. The clonotype originates from a human donor with a solid tumor. Sequenced input: blood. The CDR3 here is CASSFQSLNTEAFF. In nucleotides, the CDR3 is TGTGCCAGCAGCTTTCAGAGTTTGAACACTGAAGCTTTCTTT.